The rows below give T cell receptor beta chains drawn from one sample of a study of blood T cells in healthy people across ages. TCRdb processed the 5' RACE reads anew with MiXCR; each CDR3 protein has one entry. The repertoire holds 500,000 to 650,000 distinct CDR3 sequences, about 26% seen once, with over 3.5% in the top ten. This sample was shared with a second study, whose subject was T cells of mothers and their children.

The sequencing sample was made of blood. The receptors derive from a boy under 10 years old in good health. CDR3s include the opening cysteine and the closing phenylalanine or tryptophan. D genes are given only for firm matches. A clone size is listed for some rows: how often the clone was seen (once, few, many), or a class if it is expanded.

clone_size: many; j_call: TRBJ2-5; d_call: TRBD2; v_call: TRBV4-2; cdr3_aa: CASSPRLAGDQETQYF; cdr3_nt: TGTGCCAGCAGCCCAAGACTAGCGGGGGACCAAGAGACCCAGTACTTC
clone_size: few; j_call: TRBJ2-6; d_call: TRBD1; v_call: TRBV7-6; cdr3_aa: CASSSGGAGANVLTF; cdr3_nt: TGTGCCAGCAGCTCAGGGGGCGCTGGGGCCAACGTCCTGACTTTC
clone_size: -; j_call: TRBJ2-6; d_call: TRBD1; v_call: TRBV12-3/TRBV12-4; cdr3_aa: CASSSPGQGGTGANALTF; cdr3_nt: TGTGCCAGCAGTTCACCGGGACAGGGGGGTACTGGGGCCAACGCCCTGACTTTC
clone_size: few; j_call: TRBJ2-5; d_call: -; v_call: TRBV7-8; cdr3_aa: CASSPSQRTQETQYF; cdr3_nt: TGTGCCAGCAGCCCTAGTCAACGGACCCAAGAGACCCAGTACTTC
clone_size: few; j_call: TRBJ1-3; d_call: -; v_call: TRBV14; cdr3_aa: CASSHPDLVTIYF; cdr3_nt: TGTGCCAGCAGCCATCCTGATTTGGTCACCATATATTTT
clone_size: -; j_call: TRBJ1-1; d_call: -; v_call: TRBV7-9; cdr3_aa: CASSAVVNTEAFF; cdr3_nt: TGTGCCAGCAGCGCAGTCGTGAACACTGAAGCTTTCTTT
clone_size: few; j_call: TRBJ2-7; d_call: TRBD2; v_call: TRBV24-1; cdr3_aa: CATKELAGRSYEQYF; cdr3_nt: TGTGCCACCAAAGAACTAGCGGGTAGATCCTACGAGCAGTACTTC
clone_size: -; j_call: TRBJ2-5; d_call: -; v_call: TRBV13; cdr3_aa: CASSLGGADYQETQYF; cdr3_nt: TGTGCCAGCAGCTTGGGCGGGGCAGACTACCAAGAGACCCAGTACTTC
clone_size: -; j_call: TRBJ2-7; d_call: TRBD2; v_call: TRBV20-1; cdr3_aa: CSARGASGMSEQYF; cdr3_nt: TGCAGTGCTAGAGGGGCTAGCGGGATGAGCGAGCAGTACTTC
clone_size: few; j_call: TRBJ2-1; d_call: -; v_call: TRBV20-1; cdr3_aa: CSAKPGGSYNEQFF; cdr3_nt: TGCAGTGCTAAGCCCGGGGGTTCTTACAATGAGCAGTTCTTC
clone_size: once; j_call: TRBJ2-1; d_call: TRBD1; v_call: TRBV5-5; cdr3_aa: CASSLGQGAYEQFF; cdr3_nt: TGTGCCAGCAGCTTGGGGCAGGGGGCCTATGAGCAGTTCTTC
clone_size: few; j_call: TRBJ1-1; d_call: -; v_call: TRBV27; cdr3_aa: CASSLYSGQLNTEAFF; cdr3_nt: TGTGCCAGCAGTTTATATTCCGGACAGTTAAACACTGAAGCTTTCTTT
clone_size: many; j_call: TRBJ2-7; d_call: -; v_call: TRBV12-3/TRBV12-4; cdr3_aa: CASRGSGTYEQYF; cdr3_nt: TGTGCCAGCAGGGGTTCAGGGACTTACGAGCAGTACTTC
clone_size: -; j_call: TRBJ2-1; d_call: -; v_call: TRBV6-1; cdr3_aa: CASSEGKSSYNEQFF; cdr3_nt: TGTGCCAGCAGTGAAGGGAAGAGCTCCTACAATGAGCAGTTCTTC
clone_size: few; j_call: TRBJ2-7; d_call: -; v_call: TRBV29-1; cdr3_aa: CSVEDNPQGSYEQYF; cdr3_nt: TGCAGCGTTGAAGATAATCCCCAGGGCTCCTACGAGCAGTACTTC
clone_size: -; j_call: TRBJ1-2; d_call: -; v_call: TRBV7-9; cdr3_aa: CASSLLGAHPGYTF; cdr3_nt: TGTGCCAGCAGCTTATTGGGGGCGCATCCGGGCTACACCTTC
clone_size: -; j_call: TRBJ2-3; d_call: -; v_call: TRBV6-2/TRBV6-3; cdr3_aa: CASSYGLGQSTDTQYF; cdr3_nt: TGTGCCAGCAGTTACGGTTTGGGACAAAGCACAGATACGCAGTATTTT
clone_size: many; j_call: TRBJ2-6; d_call: -; v_call: TRBV7-9; cdr3_aa: CASTLSGANVLTF; cdr3_nt: TGTGCCAGCACCCTCTCTGGGGCCAACGTCCTGACTTTC
clone_size: few; j_call: TRBJ2-1; d_call: TRBD2; v_call: TRBV20-1; cdr3_aa: CSARTSGAWDEQFF; cdr3_nt: TGCAGTGCTCGGACTAGCGGGGCGTGGGATGAGCAGTTCTTC
clone_size: -; j_call: TRBJ2-2; d_call: TRBD2; v_call: TRBV4-3; cdr3_aa: CASSRGAGTYTGELFF; cdr3_nt: TGCGCCAGCAGCCGGGGAGCGGGAACCTACACCGGGGAGCTGTTTTTT
clone_size: -; j_call: TRBJ2-1; d_call: -; v_call: TRBV20-1; cdr3_aa: CSASLGQNPNEQFF; cdr3_nt: TGCAGTGCTAGCCTAGGACAGAACCCCAATGAGCAGTTCTTC
clone_size: -; j_call: TRBJ1-4; d_call: -; v_call: TRBV10-3; cdr3_aa: CAISESSGGADEKLFF; cdr3_nt: TGTGCCATCAGTGAGTCGTCCGGGGGCGCGGATGAAAAACTGTTTTTT
clone_size: -; j_call: TRBJ2-7; d_call: -; v_call: TRBV12-3/TRBV12-4; cdr3_aa: CAPGDKRSYEQYF; cdr3_nt: TGTGCCCCAGGAGACAAACGCTCCTACGAGCAGTACTTC
clone_size: -; j_call: TRBJ2-3; d_call: -; v_call: TRBV6-5; cdr3_aa: CASSYGSSTDTQYF; cdr3_nt: TGTGCCAGCAGTTACGGTTCTAGCACAGATACGCAGTATTTT
clone_size: -; j_call: TRBJ1-1; d_call: -; v_call: TRBV20-1; cdr3_aa: CSASRYRTNTEAFF; cdr3_nt: TGCAGTGCCTCTAGGTACAGGACTAACACTGAAGCTTTCTTT
clone_size: few; j_call: TRBJ2-3; d_call: TRBD1; v_call: TRBV7-8; cdr3_aa: CASSLMPGQGADTQYF; cdr3_nt: TGTGCCAGCAGCTTAATGCCGGGACAGGGGGCAGATACGCAGTATTTT